Below are 2 T cell receptor beta chains sequenced from a single sample in a study of blood T cell repertoires in COVID-19 (dated by TCRdb to about 2020). Library construction relied on the immunoSEQ multiplex PCR assay. This immuneACCESS table, as held by TCRdb, lists in-frame sequences with V and J called but not all clones. Of the missing ones, under half trace to an unresolved V gene in checked studies; the others have no known cause. This sample has 150,000 or so clones in its table, and 83% of those were observed once. Jointly, the top ten make up 3.6% of the sample. The sequencing sample was made of PBMCs or T cells enriched from blood (not recorded which). The receptors were sampled from a woman aged 50 to 60 in a cohort exposed to, infected with or recovered from COVID-19 (not recorded which).

This clone was seen only a few times. The chain uses TRBV4-1 and TRBJ2-1; 7 bases agree with TRBD2. Germline CDR1 MGHRA, CDR2 YSYEKL. J was trimmed by 9 bases and V by 0 bases; bases with no gene match: 14. The CDR3 sequence is 17 residues long. CDR3 residues: CASSQEGLGVRAGEQFF. The CDR3 region has the DNA TGCGCCAGCAGCCAAGAAGGACTAGGCGTCAGGGCCGGTGAGCAGTTCTTC.

This chain uses TRBV11-2 with TRBJ1-2; D may be TRBD1 (5 bases). Germline lookup yields CDR1 SGHAT and CDR2 FQNNGV. The CDR3 is 15 amino acids. V was cut by 5 bases and J by 8 bases, with 21 bases left in between. The CDR3 bases are TGTGCCAGCAGCCTCTTAAGGGGTACTGTCGCGGGCTACACCTTC. This sequence encodes CASSLLRGTVAGYTF.